This T cell receptor (beta chain) was sequenced during a study of cytomegalovirus exposure and HLA in healthy donors. The primer mix had 60 Vbeta and 13 Jbeta primers. The data were produced by immunoSEQ multiplex PCR, yet TCRdb's version contains in-frame clones alone and is incomplete. This sample has some 160,000 clones, with about 74% found just once. Study-level points and caveats: In a later analysis, productive TCRs from donors in an Asian-associated ancestry cluster reportedly carried fewer N-insertions than the cohort mean.

Points on this clone: Its specificity is not known.

CDR1 and CDR2 (germline): PRHDT, FYEKMQ (reference sequence). The CDR3 has 14 residues. This sequence joins TRBV13 and TRBJ2-5; 10 bases fit TRBD2. Matching the DNA end better, TRBJ2-7 makes the J call doubtful. The sequencing sample was made of PBMCs. The TCR comes from a woman aged 35 to 49 in good health and CMV-seronegative. In nucleotides, the CDR3 is TGTGCCAGCAGCCTACTAGCGGGGAGCTACGAGCAGTACTTC. It specifies CASSLLAGSYEQYF.